The 24 T cell receptor beta chains below all came from one sample that was sequenced in a study of STAT5B mutations in CD4+ large granular lymphocyte leukemia. Sequencing was performed with immunoSEQ multiplex PCR; in TCRdb, only in-frame clones are kept and a portion is missing. The repertoire consists of more than 30,000 clones, with 70% to 80% occurring once and the leading ten covering about 0.45%. Sequenced sample: CD4+ T cells from blood buffy coats. The receptors here all came from a human donor in good health.

The chain recombines TRBV7-2 with TRBJ2-5; D remains unclear. In germline, CDR1 is SGHTA, CDR2 FQGNSA. The CDR3 contains 12 residues. V dropped 5 bases and J dropped 7 bases, with 11 bases sitting between them. The CDR3 sequence is CASSPEKGTQYF. DNA of the CDR3: TGTGCCAGCAGCCCGGAAAAGGGGACCCAGTACTTC.

This clone showed up just a few times. The chain couples TRBV6-1 to TRBJ1-1; D is perhaps TRBD1 (5 bases). This CDR3 has 15 residues. Between the trimmed V and J ends, which lost 8 bases and 4 bases, there was a span of 20 bases. Per germline, CDR1 MNHNS and CDR2 SASEGT. CDR3 loop: CASVVGGRDSTEAFF. Written as DNA, the CDR3 is TGTGCCAGCGTGGTCGGGGGTAGGGATAGCACTGAAGCTTTCTTT.

The chain combines TRBV5-1 with TRBJ2-7; 8 bases align to TRBD1. The J segment lost 0 bases and the V segment lost 0 bases, leaving 2 bases of the junction unmatched. Per the germline V gene, CDR1 is SGHRS and CDR2 is YFSETQ. The CDR3 is 15 residues long. The CDR3 DNA sequence: TGCGCCAGCAGCTTGGTTACAGGGGGCTCCTACGAGCAGTACTTC. Protein: CASSLVTGGSYEQYF. The full variable domain, its missing parts supplied by reference TRBV5-1 and TRBJ2-7, is KAGVTQTPRYLIKTRGQQVTLSCSPISGHRSVSWYQQTPGQGLQFLFEYFSETQRNKGNFPGRFSGRQFSNSRSEMNVSTLELGDSALYLCASSLVTGGSYEQYFGPGTRLTVT.

The gene calls are TRBV6-6 and TRBJ1-4, with D possibly TRBD1 on 5 matching bases. This CDR3 contains 13 residues. Per germline, CDR1 MNHNY and CDR2 SVGAGI (reference sequence). V lost 11 bases to trimming and J lost 0 bases, with 10 bases between them. This CDR3 is CAGRQTTNEKLFF. The CDR3 DNA reads TGTGCCGGCCGACAGACAACTAATGAAAAACTGTTTTTT.

The table lists this clone with a few counts. The rearrangement joins TRBV11-2 to TRBJ2-3; D is unclear. The CDR3 loop spans 12 amino acids. The germline V gene encodes CDR1 SGHAT and CDR2 FQNNGV. V gave up 5 bases and J gave up 2 bases, with 5 bases separating them. CDR3 coding DNA: TGTGCCAGCAGCATCCACACAGATACGCAGTATTTT. This gives the protein CASSIHTDTQYF.

V and J are TRBV5-6 and TRBJ1-2; D unclear. Looked up from germline, CDR1 is SGHDT and CDR2 is YYEEEE. Trimming shortened V by 1 base and J by 1 base, and 5 bases separated the two germline ends. The CDR3 has 13 amino acids. CDR3 loop: CASSLPVNYGYTF. DNA for the CDR3: TGTGCCAGCAGCTTGCCAGTTAACTATGGCTACACCTTC.

The chain couples TRBV9 to TRBJ2-5; TRBD2 matches at 13 bases. The CDR3 consists of 18 residues. The V and J ends lost 0 bases and 0 bases, in that order; junction bases with no gene match: 5. Germline CDR1 and CDR2: SGDLS and YYNGEE. Here the CDR3 reads CASSVGLAGGQNQETQYF. In nucleotides, the CDR3 is TGTGCCAGCAGCGTAGGACTAGCGGGGGGTCAAAACCAAGAGACCCAGTACTTC.

The chain recombines TRBV6-5 with TRBJ2-3; 12 bases are a match to TRBD2. V lost 0 bases, J lost 10 bases, and 5 bases stayed unmatched. This CDR3 is built from 15 residues. The germline CDR1 and CDR2 sequences are MNHEY and SVGAGI. CDR3 region: CASSYSLLAGGAQYF. In DNA form, the CDR3 reads TGTGCCAGCAGTTACTCGTTACTAGCGGGGGGCGCGCAGTATTTT.

This chain links TRBV11-2 with TRBJ2-5; TRBD2 matches 8 bases. V dropped 3 bases and J dropped 2; count of bases not matched to a gene: 8. This CDR3 spans 16 amino acids. Looked up from germline, CDR1 is SGHAT and CDR2 is FQNNGV. The CDR3 region is CASSFRAGLEQETQYF. For the CDR3, the DNA is TGTGCCAGCAGCTTCAGAGCGGGACTAGAACAAGAGACCCAGTACTTC.

This chain joins TRBV28 and TRBJ2-5, with a possible D match to TRBD2 (7 bases). V was cut by 8 bases and J by 4 bases, with 14 bases left in between. Germline values: CDR1 MDHEN, CDR2 SYDVKM. The CDR3 is made up of 13 amino acids. In nucleotides, the CDR3 is TGTGCCAGCCGTCTGGGGGGGCCAGAGACCCAGTACTTC. Its protein product is CASRLGGPETQYF.

The rearrangement uses TRBV9 and TRBJ2-3, with 11 nucleotides matching TRBD2. Germline CDR1 reads SGDLS; CDR2 reads YYNGEE. This CDR3 is built from 19 residues. V shed 0 bases, J shed 2 bases, and the junction held 11 bases outside the gene matches. The DNA of the CDR3 is TGTGCCAGCAGCGTAGGGCTAGCGGGGGGCAAAGGAGTCACAGATACGCAGTATTTT. This translates into CASSVGLAGGKGVTDTQYF.

The gene calls are TRBV11-2 and TRBJ1-1; D is unclear. Germline V gene lookup returns CDR1 SGHAT and CDR2 FQNNGV. V was cut by 3 bases and J by 4 bases, with 9 bases left in between. The CDR3 loop spans 13 amino acids. In DNA form, the CDR3 reads TGTGCCAGCAGCTTTTTAGAGGGCACTGAAGCTTTCTTT. Translated, it gives CASSFLEGTEAFF.

V usage is TRBV4-1 and J usage is TRBJ2-5, with 7 bases lining up with TRBD2. The CDR3 is 14 residues long. Germline lookup yields CDR1 MGHRA and CDR2 YSYEKL. The junction had 3 bases not matched to a gene; V was cut back by 0 bases and J by 5 bases. CDR3 region: CASSQDPGRETQYF. The DNA for the CDR3 is TGCGCCAGCAGCCAAGATCCCGGGAGGGAGACCCAGTACTTC.

V gene TRBV6-5 combines with J gene TRBJ2-1; D is perhaps TRBD2 (7 bases). V lost 7 bases and J lost 6, with 16 bases in between. The germline CDR1 and CDR2 sequences are MNHEY and SVGAGI. The CDR3 consists of 14 residues. CDR3 DNA: TGTGCCAGCATGTGGGGGGGGCTTAGCAATGAGCAGTTCTTC. Translated: CASMWGGLSNEQFF.

The chain employs TRBV9 and TRBJ2-1; D remains unclear. There are 15 residues in the CDR3. Germline V lookup: CDR1 SGDLS, CDR2 YYNGEE. The V and J ends lost 1 base and 5 bases respectively, with 13 bases between them. DNA for the CDR3: TGTGCCAGCAGCGTAAACCGGTGGGCAGACAATGAGCAGTTCTTC. This codes for CASSVNRWADNEQFF.

CDR3 loop: CASIAPIQERNTIYF. The CDR3, as DNA: TGTGCCAGCATCGCACCCATTCAGGAACGAAACACCATATATTTT. This chain joins TRBV2 and TRBJ1-3; D is unresolved. In germline, CDR1 is SNHLY, CDR2 FYNNEI. V was clipped by 7 bases and J by 5 bases, with 18 bases between them. The CDR3 spans 15 residues.

This clone was counted only a few times. The CDR3 reads CASSELGQGNTEAFF. The CDR3 region has the DNA TGTGCCAGCAGTGAACTGGGACAGGGGAACACTGAAGCTTTCTTT. The chain uses TRBV6-1 and TRBJ1-1; 9 nucleotides match TRBD1. The CDR3 totals 15 residues. V trimming: 2 bases; J trimming: 1 base; junction bases outside the gene matches: 2. CDR1 MNHNS and CDR2 SASEGT come from the germline V gene.

The J gene is TRBJ2-7, the V gene TRBV7-2; TRBD1 might be the D (6 bases). Germline V CDR1 and CDR2: SGHTA, FQGNSA. Trimming took 5 bases from V and 2 from J, leaving 13 bases between them. The CDR3 has 14 amino acids. In DNA, the CDR3 is TGTGCCAGCAGCGTAACAGGGAACGCCTACGAGCAGTACTTC. Its protein product is CASSVTGNAYEQYF.

This chain uses TRBV6-1 with TRBJ1-2; 7 bases agree with TRBD1. J gave up 13 bases and V 4 bases, and 9 bases lay outside the gene matches. This CDR3 contains 12 residues. Per the germline V gene, CDR1 is MNHNS and CDR2 is SASEGT. This chain's CDR3 is CASSGQGMRATF. The DNA for the CDR3 is TGTGCCAGCAGTGGACAGGGAATGAGGGCCACCTTC.

The rearrangement links TRBV5-1 to TRBJ1-1, with D perhaps matching TRBD1 (6 bases). The CDR3 length is 14 residues. Germline V gives CDR1 SGHRS, CDR2 YFSETQ. The germline V and J ends were trimmed by 0 bases and 4 bases, with 10 bases remaining between them. DNA for the CDR3: TGCGCCAGCAGCTTGGCCAAGGGGGGCACTGAAGCTTTCTTT. It codes for CASSLAKGGTEAFF.

The genes are TRBV2 and TRBJ1-3; D gene unclear. Germline assignment: CDR1 SNHLY and CDR2 FYNNEI. V lost 2 bases to trimming and J lost 4 bases, with 9 bases between them. This CDR3 is 14 amino acids long. CDR3 DNA: TGTGCCAGCAGTGAAAGCGGGTTGGGAAACACCATATATTTT. Protein: CASSESGLGNTIYF.

The chain joins TRBV6-1 to TRBJ2-2; 7 bases align to TRBD2. Germline CDR1 is MNHNS and CDR2 is SASEGT. Losses at the gene ends were 2 bases for V and 5 bases for J; bases not matched to a gene: 11. CDR3 length: 17 amino acids. CDR3 coding DNA: TGTGCCAGCAGTGAATCCTCTAGAAGGGGAGGGACCGGGGAGCTGTTTTTT. Translating it yields CASSESSRRGGTGELFF.

The chain links TRBV7-3 to TRBJ2-5; 13 bases agree with TRBD2. With V trimmed by 4 bases and J by 5 bases, 7 bases remained unmatched. CDR1 SGHTA and CDR2 FQGTGA come from the germline V gene. This CDR3 is built from 16 residues. The CDR3: CASSSRTSGGRETQYF. CDR3 DNA: TGTGCCAGCAGCTCTAGGACTAGCGGGGGTCGGGAGACCCAGTACTTC.

The chain couples TRBV11-2 to TRBJ2-1; 9 bases fit TRBD1. Germline trimming cut 3 bases from V and 8 bases from J; bases unmatched to any gene: 8. This CDR3 has 15 residues. Per the germline V gene, CDR1 is SGHAT and CDR2 is FQNNGV. The CDR3 sequence: CASSLDRGSRDEQFF. Written as DNA, the CDR3 is TGTGCCAGCAGCTTGGACAGGGGAAGTCGAGATGAGCAGTTCTTC.